This record concerns one T cell receptor beta chain sequence. Its antigen remains unknown. The data stem from a study of T cell repertoires in cytomegalovirus infection. Study context: TCR beta signatures that were public indicated CMV infection and matching HLA type.

The CDR3 runs 15 residues. Trimming left V 2 bases short and J 0 bases short, with 8 bases between. Germline CDR1 reads SGHDN; CDR2 reads FVKESK. TCRdb processed the reads anew with MiXCR; each CDR3 protein has one entry. The sample yields 680,000 or so distinct CDR3 sequences, approximately 40% seen once. Study results and caveats: Identification of carriers of CMV plus the relevant HLA was performed using cumulative public TCR beta family frequency. The response measured ex vivo was dominated by TCR beta clonotypes (HLA-C-restricted and CMV-specific).

Source material: PBMCs. The chain links TRBV14 to TRBJ2-1, with D hard to call. The sequence was collected from a human donor in good health (CMV status not recorded). Some clones in this sample may be carry-over from other donors' samples. The CDR3 DNA reads as TGTGCCAGCAGCCAACTCAAAAACTCCTACAATGAGCAGTTCTTC. Translation gives CASSQLKNSYNEQFF. Supplemented by reference TRBV14 and TRBJ2-1, the full variable domain reads EAGVTQFPSHSVIEKGQTVTLRCDPISGHDNLYWYRRVMGKEIKFLLHFVKESKQDESGMPNNRFLAERTGGTYSTLKVQPAELEDSGVYFCASSQLKNSYNEQFFGPGTRLTVL.